Below, 23 T cell receptor beta chains from the same sample are listed, as sequenced in a study of OX40 agonist ivuxolimab in advanced cancers. The method was immunoSEQ multiplex PCR; TCRdb's version includes in-frame clones alone and lacks a portion of them. The data contain 45,000 to 65,000 clones, 70% to 85% of them singletons. The sequencing here drew on CD4+ or CD8+ T cells sorted from blood, taken in a trial of the OX40 agonist ivuxolimab. All receptors derive from an adult with an advanced solid tumor such as melanoma, head and neck, liver or kidney cancer.

The chain joins TRBV5-1 to TRBJ2-5; D may be TRBD2 (6 bases). Germline V lookup: CDR1 SGHRS, CDR2 YFSETQ. The V and J ends lost 5 bases and 4 bases respectively, with 24 bases between them. The CDR3 runs to 17 residues. The CDR3 DNA follows: TGCGCCAGCAGTAAGTTCGGGCGGGGTCAGGGCGGAGAGACCCAGTACTTC. Protein sequence: CASSKFGRGQGGETQYF.

The chain joins TRBV5-5 to TRBJ2-5; D not certain. Per the germline V gene, CDR1 is SGHKS and CDR2 is YYEKEE (reference sequence). The CDR3 totals 14 residues. V was trimmed by 2 bases and J by 2 bases, leaving 10 bases between them. CDR3 residues: CASSLTATQETQYF. DNA of the CDR3: TGTGCCAGCAGCTTAACAGCTACTCAAGAGACCCAGTACTTC.

The chain employs TRBV5-4 and TRBJ1-5; 7 positions match TRBD1. Trimming removed 0 bases from V and 0 bases from J; junction bases left unmatched: 6. Per germline, CDR1 SGHNT and CDR2 YYREEE (reference sequence). The CDR3 length is 17 residues. The CDR3 sequence: CASSLAPDRSSNQPQHF. The CDR3 DNA follows: TGTGCCAGCAGCTTGGCCCCGGACAGGAGTAGCAATCAGCCCCAGCATTTT.

In its sample, this clone was seen a few times. J is TRBJ1-4 and V is TRBV5-5, with unresolved D. In germline, CDR1 is SGHKS, CDR2 YYEKEE (reference sequence). CDR3 length: 14 residues. V was shortened by 2 bases and J by 5 bases, with 10 bases between the two germline ends. The CDR3 coding sequence is TGTGCCAGCAGCTTTATGGTAGCGAATGAAAAACTGTTTTTT. Protein sequence: CASSFMVANEKLFF.

This clone was found a few times. This sequence joins TRBV10-3 and TRBJ1-1; TRBD1 might be the D (6 bases). CDR3 length equals 15 residues. Germline CDR1 is ENHRY and CDR2 is SYGVKD. Trimming stripped 6 bases from V and 10 bases from J, with 24 bases between. As DNA, the CDR3 is TGTGCCATCAGCCAGGGGACTACTTTCTCCTTAGGAGCTTTCTTT. It translates to CAISQGTTFSLGAFF.

The rearrangement uses TRBV14 and TRBJ1-4, with D unclear. This CDR3 has 17 residues. V shed 0 bases and J shed 8 bases, with 19 bases lying between them. Germline V lookup: CDR1 SGHDN, CDR2 FVKESK. The CDR3 DNA reads TGTGCCAGCAGCCAAGATAGCACAACCTATTACCGGGAAAAACTGTTTTTT. Its protein is CASSQDSTTYYREKLFF.

The V and J genes are TRBV5-1 and TRBJ2-1; D remains unclear. This CDR3 is 17 amino acids long. The V and J ends lost 0 bases and 6 bases respectively, with 19 bases between them. In germline, CDR1 is SGHRS, CDR2 YFSETQ. In DNA form, the CDR3 reads TGCGCCAGCAGCTTGGCCAATAGAGTGCTGTTCAGCAATGAGCAGTTCTTC. Amino acids: CASSLANRVLFSNEQFF.

J is TRBJ2-1 and V is TRBV6-1; 10 positions agree with TRBD1. The V segment lost 1 base and the J segment 7 bases; nucleotides outside the gene matches: 10. The CDR3 extends over 17 amino acids. Germline CDR1 is MNHNS and CDR2 is SASEGT. The CDR3 sequence: CASSEGLRQGARNEQFF. CDR3 DNA sequence: TGTGCCAGCAGTGAAGGGTTAAGACAGGGGGCTAGGAATGAGCAGTTCTTC.

V gene TRBV18 combines with J gene TRBJ2-4; 12 bases match TRBD2. Trimming took 0 bases from V and 0 from J; bases not matched to a gene: 6. Germline-derived CDR1 and CDR2 are KGHSH and LQKENI. The CDR3 has 19 amino acids. The CDR3 DNA reads as TGTGCCAGCTCACCACCGTTACTAGCGGGGGGCCTAGCCAAAAACATTCAGTACTTC. Protein sequence: CASSPPLLAGGLAKNIQYF. The full variable domain, in which reference TRBV18 and TRBJ2-4 provide the parts outside the CDR3, is NAGVMQNPRHLVRRRGQEARLRCSPMKGHSHVYWYRQLPEEGLKFMVYLQKENIIDESGMPKERFSAEFPKEGPSILRIQQVVRGDSAAYFCASSPPLLAGGLAKNIQYFGAGTRLSVL.

The gene calls are TRBV7-8 and TRBJ1-6; possible D gene TRBD1, 6 bases. The germline V gene encodes CDR1 SGHVS and CDR2 FQNEAQ. V was shortened by 5 bases and J by 3 bases, with 20 bases between the two germline ends. CDR3 length equals 18 residues. DNA for the CDR3: TGTGCCAGCAGCACCGGGACACGGAAGAACTACTATAATTCACCCCTCCACTTT. This sequence encodes CASSTGTRKNYYNSPLHF.

V and J are TRBV4-1 and TRBJ1-6; D may be TRBD1 (5 bases). The CDR3 covers 16 residues. CDR1 MGHRA and CDR2 YSYEKL come from the germline V gene. Trimming took off 0 bases at V and 0 bases at J, with 6 bases between the two ends. CDR3 region: CASSQDGGSYNSPLHF. In nucleotides, the CDR3 is TGCGCCAGCAGCCAAGATGGGGGCTCCTATAATTCACCCCTCCACTTT.

The genes are TRBV4-1 and TRBJ2-7; 7 nucleotides align to TRBD1. V dropped 1 base and J dropped 5; count of bases not matched to a gene: 11. Germline V lookup: CDR1 MGHRA, CDR2 YSYEKL. This CDR3 has 16 residues. As DNA, the CDR3 is TGCGCCAGCAGCCAAGCCTCTGGACAGGTCTTTAACGAGCAGTACTTC. Its protein product is CASSQASGQVFNEQYF.

This clone was found a few times. This chain joins TRBV25-1 and TRBJ1-2; D gene unclear. The ends were cut back, 4 bases at V and 4 bases at J, with 10 bases in the middle. The CDR3 contains 13 residues. CDR1 is MGHDK and CDR2 is SYGVNS in the germline V gene. CDR3 region: CASSGGLSYGYTF. For the CDR3, the DNA is TGTGCCAGCAGTGGTGGATTATCCTATGGCTACACCTTC.

This rearrangement joins TRBV6-5 to TRBJ1-1; D may be TRBD1 (6 bases). V was pared by 7 bases and J by 1 base, with 10 bases between. The germline gives CDR1 MNHEY, CDR2 SVGAGI. The CDR3 is 13 amino acids. The CDR3 protein is CASISGANTEAFF. The DNA for the CDR3 is TGTGCCAGCATCTCAGGGGCGAACACTGAAGCTTTCTTT.

This clone was counted only a few times. V usage is TRBV7-2 and J usage is TRBJ1-5, with TRBD1 as a possible D gene (5 bases). CDR3 length equals 14 residues. V dropped 5 bases and J dropped 6 bases, with 14 bases sitting between them. CDR1 and CDR2 from the germline V gene are SGHTA and FQGNSA. The CDR3 reads CASSRGREGQPQHF. DNA for the CDR3: TGTGCCAGCAGCCGTGGCAGGGAGGGTCAGCCCCAGCATTTT.

This rearrangement joins TRBV7-8 to TRBJ2-1; possibly TRBD1 or TRBD2 for D (5 bases each). The germline V gene has CDR1 SGHVS and CDR2 FQNEAQ. The CDR3 runs 14 residues. V dropped 5 bases and J dropped 7 bases, with 15 bases sitting between them. The CDR3 spells CASSHGTRGNEQFF. The CDR3 DNA sequence: TGTGCCAGCAGCCACGGGACCAGAGGGAATGAGCAGTTCTTC. Combining the CDR3 with reference TRBV7-8 and TRBJ2-1 gives the whole variable domain GAGVSQSPRYKVAKRGQDVALRCDPISGHVSLFWYQQALGQGPEFLTYFQNEAQLDKSGLPSDRFFAERPEGSVSTLKIQRTQQEDSAVYLCASSHGTRGNEQFFGPGTRLTVL.

The chain recombines TRBV5-1 with TRBJ2-3, with D possibly being TRBD1 (6 bases). V was trimmed by 4 bases and J by 4 bases, leaving 19 bases between them. The CDR3 spans 16 residues. Germline V gene sequence: CDR1 SGHRS, CDR2 YFSETQ. CDR3 region: CASSTRGTLVADTQYF. CDR3 DNA: TGCGCCAGCAGCACACGAGGGACATTGGTTGCAGATACGCAGTATTTT.

This clone was counted between two and nine times. The chain is built from TRBV18 and TRBJ1-2; 9 bases line up with TRBD1. Per the germline V gene, CDR1 is KGHSH and CDR2 is LQKENI. The V and J ends lost 3 bases and 4 bases, in that order; junction bases with no gene match: 6. The CDR3 runs 15 residues. This CDR3 reads CASSPGTGSFYGYTF. CDR3 bases: TGTGCCAGCTCACCTGGGACAGGGAGTTTCTATGGCTACACCTTC.

CDR3 loop: CASSRTTLSTDTQYF. In DNA, the CDR3 is TGTGCCAGCAGCCGGACGACTCTTAGCACAGATACGCAGTATTTT. V and J are TRBV7-6 and TRBJ2-3; D is unresolved. Germline values: CDR1 SGHVS, CDR2 FNYEAQ. The V end was cut by 5 bases, the J end by 0 bases, with 12 bases between. CDR3 length: 15 amino acids.

The gene calls are TRBV5-4 and TRBJ2-7; 9 nucleotides match TRBD2. The CDR3 length is 16 residues. With 4 bases clipped from V and 7 bases from J, the junction kept 15 bases outside the gene matches. Germline V CDR1 and CDR2: SGHNT, YYREEE (reference sequence). CDR3 sequence: CASSPGLAGGTREQYF. CDR3 DNA: TGTGCCAGCAGCCCGGGACTAGCCGGAGGGACGCGGGAGCAGTACTTC.

This chain links TRBV19 with TRBJ1-1; D call uncertain. The CDR3 is 15 residues long. The germline CDR1 and CDR2 sequences are LNHDA and SQIVND (reference sequence). V was clipped by 4 bases and J by 4 bases, with 16 bases between them. The CDR3: CASSRGLLEGTEAFF. The CDR3 coding sequence is TGTGCCAGTAGTAGAGGACTTCTTGAAGGCACTGAAGCTTTCTTT.

Concerning this clone: An end of the junction does not agree with germline; a read error may underlie this. V is TRBV4-3 and J is TRBJ1-1, with 7 bases lining up with TRBD1. The CDR3 consists of 15 residues. CDR1 and CDR2 (germline): LGHNA, YSLEER. This chain's CDR3 is CTSSQGAGGGTEAFF. The CDR3 DNA is TGCACCAGCAGCCAAGGGGCAGGGGGGGGCACTGAAGCTTTCTTT.

The chain links TRBV19 to TRBJ2-7; unclear D gene. The CDR3 contains 14 residues. Trimming took 3 bases from V and 0 from J, leaving 9 bases between them. CDR1 is LNHDA and CDR2 is SQIVND in the germline V gene (reference sequence). The CDR3 DNA sequence: TGTGCCAGTAGTATCGGTGGCGGCTCCTACGAGCAGTACTTC. It translates to CASSIGGGSYEQYF.